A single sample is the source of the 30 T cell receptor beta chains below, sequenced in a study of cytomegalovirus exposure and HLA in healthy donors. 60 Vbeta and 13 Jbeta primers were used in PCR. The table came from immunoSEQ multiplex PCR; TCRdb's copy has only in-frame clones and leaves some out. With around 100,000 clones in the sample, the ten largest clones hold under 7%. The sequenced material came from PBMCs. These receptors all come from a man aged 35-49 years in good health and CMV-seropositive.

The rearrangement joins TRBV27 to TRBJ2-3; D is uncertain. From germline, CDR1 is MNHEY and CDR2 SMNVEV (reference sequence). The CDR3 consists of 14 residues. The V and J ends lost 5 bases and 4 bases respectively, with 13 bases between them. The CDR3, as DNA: TGTGCCAGCAGTGCATTTATAACTGCAGATACGCAGTATTTT. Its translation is CASSAFITADTQYF.

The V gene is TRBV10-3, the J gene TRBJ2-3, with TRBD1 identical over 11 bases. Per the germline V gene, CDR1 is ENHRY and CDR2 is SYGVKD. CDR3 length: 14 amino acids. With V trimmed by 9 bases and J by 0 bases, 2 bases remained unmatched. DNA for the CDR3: TGTGCCATAGGACAGGGGGCGAGCACAGATACGCAGTATTTT. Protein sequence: CAIGQGASTDTQYF.

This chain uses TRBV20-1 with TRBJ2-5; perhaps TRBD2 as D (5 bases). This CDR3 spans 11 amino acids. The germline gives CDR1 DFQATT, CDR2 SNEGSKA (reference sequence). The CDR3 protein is CSLQGGETQYF. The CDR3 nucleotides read TGCAGCCTGCAAGGAGGAGAGACCCAGTACTTC.

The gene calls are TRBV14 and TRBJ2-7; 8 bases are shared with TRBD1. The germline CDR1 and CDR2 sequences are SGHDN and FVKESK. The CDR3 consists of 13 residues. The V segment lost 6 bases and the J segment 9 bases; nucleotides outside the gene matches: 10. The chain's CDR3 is CASRPPGQVGQYF. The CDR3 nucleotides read TGTGCCAGCAGGCCTCCGGGACAGGTTGGGCAGTACTTC.

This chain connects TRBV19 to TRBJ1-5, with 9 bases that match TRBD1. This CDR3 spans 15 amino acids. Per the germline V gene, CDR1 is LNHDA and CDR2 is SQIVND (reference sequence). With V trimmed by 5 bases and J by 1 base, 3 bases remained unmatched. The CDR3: CASSVQGASNQPQHF. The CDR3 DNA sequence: TGTGCCAGTAGTGTACAGGGGGCGAGCAATCAGCCCCAGCATTTT.

CDR3 loop: CASIGLAGGMGEQYF. The CDR3 nucleotides are TGTGCCAGCATCGGACTAGCGGGAGGGATGGGCGAGCAGTACTTC. V and J are TRBV6-6 and TRBJ2-5; the match to TRBD2 covers 15 bases. The J call may be faulty, since TRBJ2-7 better matches the DNA end. Germline CDR1 MNHNY, CDR2 SVGAGI (reference sequence). The CDR3 covers 15 residues.

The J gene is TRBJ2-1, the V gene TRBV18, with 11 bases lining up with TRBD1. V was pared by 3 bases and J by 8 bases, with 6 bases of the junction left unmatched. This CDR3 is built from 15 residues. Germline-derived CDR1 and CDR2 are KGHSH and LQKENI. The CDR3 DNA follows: TGTGCCAGCTCACCGGGGGACAGGGGGGTCGATGAGCAGTTCTTC. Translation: CASSPGDRGVDEQFF. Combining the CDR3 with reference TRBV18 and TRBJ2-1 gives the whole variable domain NAGVMQNPRHLVRRRGQEARLRCSPMKGHSHVYWYRQLPEEGLKFMVYLQKENIIDESGMPKERFSAEFPKEGPSILRIQQVVRGDSAAYFCASSPGDRGVDEQFFGPGTRLTVL.

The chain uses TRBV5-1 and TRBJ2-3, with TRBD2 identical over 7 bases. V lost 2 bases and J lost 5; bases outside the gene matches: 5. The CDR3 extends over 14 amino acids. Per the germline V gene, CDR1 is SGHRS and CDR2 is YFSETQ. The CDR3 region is CASSLRLAVDTQYF. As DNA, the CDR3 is TGCGCCAGCAGCTTACGACTAGCAGTAGATACGCAGTATTTT. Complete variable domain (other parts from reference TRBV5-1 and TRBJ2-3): KAGVTQTPRYLIKTRGQQVTLSCSPISGHRSVSWYQQTPGQGLQFLFEYFSETQRNKGNFPGRFSGRQFSNSRSEMNVSTLELGDSALYLCASSLRLAVDTQYFGPGTRLTVL.

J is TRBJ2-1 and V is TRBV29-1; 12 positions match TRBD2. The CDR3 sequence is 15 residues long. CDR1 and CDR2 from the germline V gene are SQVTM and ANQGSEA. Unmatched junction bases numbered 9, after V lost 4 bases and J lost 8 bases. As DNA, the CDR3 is TGCAGCGTTGCACTAGCGGGAGGATCTATTGATGAGCAGTTCTTC. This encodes CSVALAGGSIDEQFF.

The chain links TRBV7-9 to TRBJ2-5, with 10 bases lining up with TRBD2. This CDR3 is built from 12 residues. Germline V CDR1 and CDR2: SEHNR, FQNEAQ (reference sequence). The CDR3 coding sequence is TGTGGGACTAGCGGATTCCAAGAGACCCAGTACTTC. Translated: CGTSGFQETQYF.

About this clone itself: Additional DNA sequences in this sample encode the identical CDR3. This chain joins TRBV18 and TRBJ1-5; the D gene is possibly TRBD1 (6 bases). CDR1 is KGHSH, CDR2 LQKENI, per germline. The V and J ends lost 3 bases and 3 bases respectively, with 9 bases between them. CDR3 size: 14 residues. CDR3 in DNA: TGTGCCAGCTCACCGGACAGTTCCAATCAGCCCCAGCATTTT. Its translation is CASSPDSSNQPQHF.

Here the CDR3 DNA reads TGTGCCAGCAGCCCCGGCGGCAGTGGCCAGAGAAAACTGTTTTTT. This translates into CASSPGGSGQRKLFF. V gene TRBV28 combines with J gene TRBJ1-4; no clear D gene. The V gene's germline CDR1 is MDHEN and CDR2 SYDVKM. Trimming removed 6 bases at V and 10 bases at J, with 21 bases between. The CDR3 loop spans 15 amino acids. The whole variable domain, filled in from reference TRBV28 and TRBJ1-4, reads DVKVTQSSRYLVKRTGEKVFLECVQDMDHENMFWYRQDPGLGLRLIYFSYDVKMKEKGDIPEGYSVSREKKERFSLILESASTNQTSMYLCASSPGGSGQRKLFFGSGTQLSVL.

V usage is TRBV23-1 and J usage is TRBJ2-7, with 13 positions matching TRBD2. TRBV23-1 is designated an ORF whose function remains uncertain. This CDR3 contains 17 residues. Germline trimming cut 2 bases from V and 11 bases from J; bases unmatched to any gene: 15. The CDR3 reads CASSQRGTSGRAIQEYF. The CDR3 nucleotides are TGCGCCAGCAGTCAACGGGGTACTAGCGGGAGGGCCATTCAGGAGTACTTC.

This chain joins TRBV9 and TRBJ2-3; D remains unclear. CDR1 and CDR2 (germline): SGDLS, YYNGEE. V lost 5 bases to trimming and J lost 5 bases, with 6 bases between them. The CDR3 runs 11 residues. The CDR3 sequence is CASRTGDTQYF. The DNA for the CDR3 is TGTGCCAGCAGAACGGGAGATACGCAGTATTTT.

The DNA of the CDR3 is TGTGCCAGCTCACCACGGGGGACAGGGGTCAGCTCTGGAAACACCATATATTTT. The encoded protein is CASSPRGTGVSSGNTIYF. The chain combines TRBV18 with TRBJ1-3; the match to TRBD1 covers 10 bases. Germline V gene lookup returns CDR1 KGHSH and CDR2 LQKENI. The CDR3 contains 18 residues. V lost 1 base to trimming and J lost 0 bases; unmatched junction nucleotides: 6.

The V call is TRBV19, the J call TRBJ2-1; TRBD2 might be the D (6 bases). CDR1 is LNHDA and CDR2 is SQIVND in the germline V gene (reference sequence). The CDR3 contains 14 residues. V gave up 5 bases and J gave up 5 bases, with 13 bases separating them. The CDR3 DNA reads TGTGCCAGTAGTGGTAGCGGCCACAACAATGAGCAGTTCTTC. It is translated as CASSGSGHNNEQFF. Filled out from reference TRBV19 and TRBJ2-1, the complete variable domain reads DGGITQSPKYLFRKEGQNVTLSCEQNLNHDAMYWYRQDPGQGLRLIYYSQIVNDFQKGDIAEGYSVSREKKESFPLTVTSAQKNPTAFYLCASSGSGHNNEQFFGPGTRLTVL.

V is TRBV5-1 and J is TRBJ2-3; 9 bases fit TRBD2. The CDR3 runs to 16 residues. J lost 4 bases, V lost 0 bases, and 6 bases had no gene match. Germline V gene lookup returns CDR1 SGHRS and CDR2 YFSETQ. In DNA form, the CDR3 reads TGCGCCAGCAGCTTGGCCACTAGCGGGTGGGCAGATACGCAGTATTTT. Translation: CASSLATSGWADTQYF.

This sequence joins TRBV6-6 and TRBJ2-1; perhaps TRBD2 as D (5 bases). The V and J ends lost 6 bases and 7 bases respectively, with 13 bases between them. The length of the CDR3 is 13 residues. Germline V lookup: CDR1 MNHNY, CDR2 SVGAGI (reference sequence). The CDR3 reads CASSPPTRNEQFF. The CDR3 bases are TGTGCCAGCAGCCCGCCAACTAGAAATGAGCAGTTCTTC.

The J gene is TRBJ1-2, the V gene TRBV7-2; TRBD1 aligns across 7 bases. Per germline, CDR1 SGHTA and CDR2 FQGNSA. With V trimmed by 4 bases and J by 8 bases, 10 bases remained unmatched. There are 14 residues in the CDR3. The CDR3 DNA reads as TGTGCCAGCAGCTACGGGACAGTCCCATCCGGCTACACCTTC. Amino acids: CASSYGTVPSGYTF.

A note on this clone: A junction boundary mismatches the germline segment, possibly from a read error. DNA of the CDR3: TGTGCCTGCAGTTTTGCAGGGAGGCATCAGCCCCAGCATTTT. Translating gives CACSFAGRHQPQHF. The chain has TRBV28 and TRBJ1-5; weak D call: TRBD1 (5 bases). The CDR3 contains 14 residues. Germline-derived CDR1 and CDR2 are MDHEN and SYDVKM. Looking up the rest from reference TRBV28 and TRBJ1-5 gives the full variable domain: DVKVTQSSRYLVKRTGEKVFLECVQDMDHENMFWYRQDPGLGLRLIYFSYDVKMKEKGDIPEGYSVSREKKERFSLILESASTNQTSMYLCACSFAGRHQPQHFGDGTRLSIL.

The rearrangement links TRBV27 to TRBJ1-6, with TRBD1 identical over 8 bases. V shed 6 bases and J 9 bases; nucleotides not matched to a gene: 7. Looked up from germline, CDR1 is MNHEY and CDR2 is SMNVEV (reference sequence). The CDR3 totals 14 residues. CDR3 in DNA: TGTGCCAGCAGAATGGACAGGGTCATTTCACCCCTCCACTTT. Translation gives CASRMDRVISPLHF.

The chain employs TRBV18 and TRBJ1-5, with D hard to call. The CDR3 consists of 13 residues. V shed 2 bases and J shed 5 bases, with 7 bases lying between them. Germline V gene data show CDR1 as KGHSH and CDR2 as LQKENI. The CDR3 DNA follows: TGTGCCAGCTCACCAGTAAGCGATCAGCCCCAGCATTTT. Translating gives CASSPVSDQPQHF.

CDR3 region: CASSIADRGKAEAFF. In DNA form, the CDR3 reads TGTGCCAGTAGTATAGCGGACAGGGGGAAAGCTGAAGCTTTCTTT. The chain combines TRBV19 with TRBJ1-1; 10 nucleotides agree with TRBD1. CDR1 and CDR2 from the germline V gene are LNHDA and SQIVND (reference sequence). Trimming took 1 base from V and 6 from J; bases not matched to a gene: 5. CDR3 size: 15 residues. The entire variable domain, with the rest obtained from reference TRBV19 and TRBJ1-1, is as follows: DGGITQSPKYLFRKEGQNVTLSCEQNLNHDAMYWYRQDPGQGLRLIYYSQIVNDFQKGDIAEGYSVSREKKESFPLTVTSAQKNPTAFYLCASSIADRGKAEAFFGQGTRLTVV.

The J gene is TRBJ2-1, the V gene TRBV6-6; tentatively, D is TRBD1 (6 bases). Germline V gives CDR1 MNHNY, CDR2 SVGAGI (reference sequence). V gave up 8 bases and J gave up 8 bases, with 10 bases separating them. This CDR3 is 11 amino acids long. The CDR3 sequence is CASRKGDEQFF. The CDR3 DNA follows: TGTGCCAGCCGGAAGGGGGATGAGCAGTTCTTC.

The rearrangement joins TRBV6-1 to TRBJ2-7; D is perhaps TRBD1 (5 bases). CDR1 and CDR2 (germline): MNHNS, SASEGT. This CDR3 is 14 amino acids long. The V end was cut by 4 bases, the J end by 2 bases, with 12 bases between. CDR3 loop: CASSVMTATYEQYF. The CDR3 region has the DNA TGTGCCAGCAGTGTAATGACAGCTACCTACGAGCAGTACTTC.

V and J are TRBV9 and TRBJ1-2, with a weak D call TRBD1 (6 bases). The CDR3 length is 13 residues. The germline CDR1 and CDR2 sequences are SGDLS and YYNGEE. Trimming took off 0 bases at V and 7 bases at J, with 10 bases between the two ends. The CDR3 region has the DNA TGTGCCAGCAGCGTAGGCAGGGGTGGTGGCTACACCTTC. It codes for CASSVGRGGGYTF.

CDR3 in amino acids: CARSVGLAGGPGRHNEQFF. The CDR3 bases are TGTGCCAGAAGCGTTGGACTAGCGGGAGGGCCGGGCCGGCACAATGAGCAGTTCTTC. The J gene is TRBJ2-1, the V gene TRBV5-3, with TRBD2 matching over 15 bases. TRBV5-3 is an ORF for which the function is uncertain. The CDR3 extends over 19 amino acids. V lost 4 bases and J lost 5; bases outside the gene matches: 13.

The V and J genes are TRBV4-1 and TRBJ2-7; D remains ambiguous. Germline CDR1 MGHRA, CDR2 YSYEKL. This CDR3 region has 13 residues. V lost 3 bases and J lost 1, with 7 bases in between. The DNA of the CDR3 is TGCGCCAGCAGCCACCTATCGTCCTACGAGCAGTACTTC. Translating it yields CASSHLSSYEQYF.

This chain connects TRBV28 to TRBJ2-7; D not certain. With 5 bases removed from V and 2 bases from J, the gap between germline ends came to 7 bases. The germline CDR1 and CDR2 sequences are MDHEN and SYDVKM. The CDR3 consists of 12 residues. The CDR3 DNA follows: TGTGCCAGCAGTACTCCCCCCTACGAGCAGTACTTC. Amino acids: CASSTPPYEQYF.

This chain's CDR3 is CAIQAFGTSGSTDTQYF. CDR3 sequence (DNA): TGTGCCATCCAGGCTTTTGGGACTAGCGGAAGCACAGATACGCAGTATTTT. V gene TRBV27 combines with J gene TRBJ2-3, with TRBD2 matching 11 bases. CDR1 and CDR2 from the germline V gene are MNHEY and SMNVEV (reference sequence). This CDR3 is 17 amino acids long. V was pared by 10 bases and J by 0 bases, with 12 bases of the junction left unmatched.